The entry that follows covers one TCR beta chain sequence. This specimen comes from a study of blood T cell repertoires in COVID-19. V was trimmed by 6 bases and J by 0 bases, leaving 12 bases between them. From germline, CDR1 is MNHEY and CDR2 SVGEGT. The CDR3 loop spans 15 amino acids. In the authors' workflow: Reference gene primer amplification yielded estimated nucleated cell counts. Method: immunoSEQ multiplex PCR; TCRdb's copy keeps in-frame clones and lacks some. V and J calls and clone size come straight from that table; D and trimming were deduced from the DNA. This repertoire shows more than 60,000 clones, approximately 88% found once; its top ten account for roughly 40%.

The clonotype was recovered from a woman aged 60 to 75 with COVID-19, enrolled during active disease. The chain employs TRBV6-2 or TRBV6-3 and TRBJ2-4, with D perhaps matching TRBD1 or TRBD2 (5 bases each). The sample was peripheral blood. The CDR3 bases are TGTGCCAGCAGCGGGGCAACTTTAGCCAAAAACATTCAGTACTTC. It specifies CASSGATLAKNIQYF.